This passage covers 13 T cell receptor beta chains from one sample sequenced in a study of blood T cell repertoires in COVID-19. Some clones are missing from TCRdb's copy, which holds only in-frame ones; the method was immunoSEQ multiplex PCR. Among some 210,000 clones, roughly 84% were seen once, and the ten largest hold roughly 6.2%. Sequencing was performed on peripheral blood. The receptors here all came from a woman between 35 and 50 years old who had recovered from COVID-19.

This chain connects TRBV27 to TRBJ1-2, with D unclear. The V end lost 3 bases, the J end lost 0 bases, and 14 bases lay between the germline ends. Germline V CDR1 and CDR2: MNHEY, SMNVEV (reference sequence). The CDR3 is 16 residues long. The CDR3 DNA reads as TGTGCCAGCAGTTTCCGCGTACTTGGAGCTAACTATGGCTACACCTTC. Its translation is CASSFRVLGANYGYTF.

The DNA of the CDR3 is TGCGCCAGCAGCTTAACGAGACAGGGAGAGGGGGCTTACACAGATACGCAGTATTTT. Translation: CASSLTRQGEGAYTDTQYF. The chain uses TRBV5-1 and TRBJ2-3; TRBD1 agrees at 7 bases. With V trimmed by 2 bases and J by 2 bases, 17 bases remained unmatched. The CDR3 length is 19 residues. Germline CDR1 SGHRS, CDR2 YFSETQ.

This clone was seen just once. The V gene is TRBV5-6, the J gene TRBJ2-3, with TRBD2 matching over 9 bases. The V and J ends lost 0 bases and 0 bases, in that order; junction bases with no gene match: 2. The CDR3 runs to 16 residues. CDR1 is SGHDT, CDR2 YYEEEE, per germline. CDR3 nucleotide sequence: TGTGCCAGCAGCTTGGACCTAGCGGGAAGCACAGATACGCAGTATTTT. This sequence encodes CASSLDLAGSTDTQYF. Together with reference TRBV5-6 and TRBJ2-3, the CDR3 gives the full variable domain: DAGVTQSPTHLIKTRGQQVTLRCSPKSGHDTVSWYQQALGQGPQFIFQYYEEEERQRGNFPDRFSGHQFPNYSSELNVNALLLGDSALYLCASSLDLAGSTDTQYFGPGTRLTVL.

The genes are TRBV30 and TRBJ2-3, with D perhaps TRBD2 (6 bases). Germline lookup yields CDR1 GTSNPN and CDR2 SVGIG (reference sequence). With 1 base removed from V and 0 bases from J, the gap between germline ends came to 8 bases. The CDR3 loop spans 14 amino acids. The CDR3 protein is CAWSGGASTDTQYF. The DNA for the CDR3 is TGTGCCTGGAGTGGCGGGGCCAGCACAGATACGCAGTATTTT.

This chain uses TRBV6-1 with TRBJ2-7; no reliable D call. The CDR3 extends over 12 amino acids. From germline, CDR1 is MNHNS and CDR2 SASEGT. V was pared by 2 bases and J by 3 bases, with 5 bases between. This chain's CDR3 is CASSERVYEQYF. CDR3 DNA: TGTGCCAGCAGTGAACGTGTCTACGAGCAGTACTTC.

The V and J genes are TRBV19 and TRBJ2-1; tentatively, D is TRBD1 (5 bases). The germline V and J ends were trimmed by 6 bases and 4 bases, with 7 bases remaining between them. The CDR3 has 12 amino acids. Germline CDR1 and CDR2: LNHDA and SQIVND (reference sequence). The CDR3 sequence is CASRDIYNEQFF. CDR3 sequence (DNA): TGTGCCAGTAGGGACATTTACAATGAGCAGTTCTTC.

V is TRBV15 and J is TRBJ1-2; D call uncertain. CDR1 and CDR2 (germline): LNHNV, YYDKDF (reference sequence). There are 14 residues in the CDR3. V lost 0 bases, J lost 0 bases, and 5 bases lay in between. The CDR3 region is CATSRDKPNYGYTF. CDR3 DNA: TGTGCCACCAGCAGAGATAAGCCTAACTATGGCTACACCTTC.

This clone was detected only once. The chain recombines TRBV4-1 with TRBJ2-7, with D perhaps TRBD1 (6 bases). Trimming cost V 0 bases and J 0 bases, with 9 bases left between them. Germline loops: CDR1 MGHRA, CDR2 YSYEKL. The CDR3 covers 15 residues. Here the CDR3 DNA reads TGCGCCAGCAGCCAAGAAGGACAGCTCTCCTACGAGCAGTACTTC. Residues: CASSQEGQLSYEQYF.

The rearrangement links TRBV18 to TRBJ2-5; maybe TRBD2 (7 bases). The CDR3 spans 15 residues. Per the germline V gene, CDR1 is KGHSH and CDR2 is LQKENI. V was shortened by 3 bases and J by 1 base, with 12 bases between the two germline ends. This CDR3 is CASSPRGGGQETQYF. CDR3 in DNA: TGTGCCAGCTCACCCCGAGGGGGGGGCCAAGAGACCCAGTACTTC.

V usage is TRBV23-1 and J usage is TRBJ2-7, with 7 bases identical to TRBD1. TRBV23-1 is marked as an open reading frame, function uncertain. There are 16 residues in the CDR3. Trimming cost V 0 bases and J 5 bases; bases outside gene matches: 10. In DNA form, the CDR3 reads TGCGCCAGCAGTCAATCCGGCCGGGACAGACCCCACGAGCAGTACTTC. As protein: CASSQSGRDRPHEQYF.

The chain joins TRBV9 to TRBJ2-5; no definite D call. The V gene lost 2 bases and the J gene lost 5 bases, with 13 bases spanning the gap. Germline-derived CDR1 and CDR2 are SGDLS and YYNGEE. The CDR3 sequence is 14 residues long. The CDR3 spells CASSVELRGETQYF. CDR3 nucleotides: TGTGCCAGCAGCGTCGAGCTTAGAGGCGAGACCCAGTACTTC.

This clone was seen repeatedly, ten times or more. The rearrangement uses TRBV18 and TRBJ1-6; no clear D gene. The V and J ends lost 1 base and 7 bases respectively, with 11 bases between them. Per germline, CDR1 KGHSH and CDR2 LQKENI. The CDR3 is made up of 15 amino acids. DNA for the CDR3: TGTGCCAGCTCACCACTCGAGCTAGAAAATTCACCCCTCCACTTT. Protein: CASSPLELENSPLHF.

This rearrangement joins TRBV19 to TRBJ2-3; 10 nucleotides agree with TRBD2. Germline V lookup: CDR1 LNHDA, CDR2 SQIVND (reference sequence). This CDR3 is 15 amino acids long. V was clipped by 7 bases and J by 7 bases; unmatched bases: 11. This chain's CDR3 is CASTKAGGPLNTQYF. The CDR3 coding sequence is TGTGCCAGTACCAAAGCGGGAGGGCCTTTAAATACGCAGTATTTT.